Shown below are 9 T cell receptor beta chains from a single sample sequenced in a study of blood T cell repertoires in COVID-19. Assay used: immunoSEQ multiplex PCR; TCRdb lists only in-frame clones, some missing. The data show about 200,000 clones, about 82% seen once. Sequencing input: peripheral blood. These TCRs come from a man in his fifties or sixties with COVID-19, enrolled during active disease.

The CDR3 coding sequence is TGTGCCAGCAGCCGCGACAGGGTTGATGGCTACACCTTC. This codes for CASSRDRVDGYTF. The rearrangement links TRBV7-9 to TRBJ1-2, with 7 positions matching TRBD1. CDR1 SEHNR and CDR2 FQNEAQ come from the germline V gene (reference sequence). This CDR3 has 13 residues. V was pared by 5 bases and J by 6 bases, with 6 bases of the junction left unmatched.

This chain links TRBV5-1 with TRBJ2-2; D might be TRBD1 (6 bases). Germline assignment: CDR1 SGHRS and CDR2 YFSETQ. Deletions cut 2 bases from V and 0 bases from J, with 8 bases between. There are 15 residues in the CDR3. Here the CDR3 DNA reads TGCGCCAGCAGCTTACGACAGGCGAACACCGGGGAGCTGTTTTTT. It encodes CASSLRQANTGELFF.

This clone was observed a few times. This chain uses TRBV4-2 with TRBJ2-6; D is uncertain. Germline V gene lookup returns CDR1 LGHNA and CDR2 YNFKEQ. This CDR3 is 15 amino acids long. Trimming left V 0 bases short and J 1 base short, with 4 bases between. The CDR3 nucleotides read TGTGCCAGCAGCCAAGATAGTTCTGGGGCCAACGTCCTGACTTTC. It specifies CASSQDSSGANVLTF.

A note on this clone: This specimen includes other DNA sequences encoding the same CDR3. This chain connects TRBV4-3 to TRBJ2-7; D not resolved. V dropped 0 bases and J dropped 4 bases, with 7 bases sitting between them. The germline V gene has CDR1 LGHNA and CDR2 YSLEER. The CDR3 extends over 13 amino acids. The CDR3 loop reads CASSQDRGYEQYF. In DNA, the CDR3 is TGCGCCAGCAGCCAAGATCGAGGATACGAGCAGTACTTC.

This clone was seen at least ten times. The gene calls are TRBV6-2 or TRBV6-3 and TRBJ2-7; 9 bases map to TRBD1. This CDR3 is 15 amino acids long. After removal of 5 bases from V and 5 bases from J, the junction contained 10 bases not matched to a gene. The V gene's germline CDR1 is MNHEY and CDR2 SVGEGT. The CDR3 sequence is CASSTPGQGENEQYF. DNA of the CDR3: TGTGCCAGCAGTACCCCGGGACAGGGAGAAAACGAGCAGTACTTC.

A note on this clone: In the same sample, other DNA sequences code for this CDR3. The rearrangement links TRBV12-3 or TRBV12-4 to TRBJ1-1, with a tentative D call TRBD1 (5 bases). V was trimmed by 5 bases and J by 1 base, leaving 8 bases between them. The CDR3 has 13 amino acids. Written as DNA, the CDR3 is TGTGCCAGCAGTCTCACAGGGAACACTGAAGCTTTCTTT. Translating gives CASSLTGNTEAFF.

The chain carries TRBV3-1 (or the pseudogene TRBV3-2) and TRBJ1-6; D possibly corresponds to TRBD1 (5 bases). Trimming left V 5 bases short and J 4 bases short, with 12 bases between. The CDR3 runs 15 residues. From germline, CDR1 is LGHDT and CDR2 YNNKEL (reference sequence). The DNA of the CDR3 is TGTGCCAGCAGCTCCCGGACACGATATAATTCACCCCTCCACTTT. This encodes CASSSRTRYNSPLHF.

The CDR3 reads CATSVGGTDTQYF. The CDR3 DNA is TGTGCCACCAGTGTCGGGGGCACAGATACGCAGTATTTT. This rearrangement joins TRBV24-1 to TRBJ2-3; maybe TRBD2 (5 bases). CDR1 is KGHDR, CDR2 SFDVKD, per germline. This CDR3 comprises 13 residues. V lost 5 bases and J 1 base, leaving 6 bases between the germline ends.

Worth noting for this clone: The same CDR3 arises from other DNA sequences in this sample as well. This chain connects TRBV6-5 to TRBJ1-1, with 10 positions matching TRBD1. There are 13 residues in the CDR3. The V segment lost 6 bases and the J segment 5 bases; nucleotides outside the gene matches: 3. Per germline, CDR1 MNHEY and CDR2 SVGAGI. CDR3 sequence reads: CASRDRGSTEAFF. In nucleotides, the CDR3 is TGTGCCAGCAGGGACAGGGGGAGTACTGAAGCTTTCTTT.